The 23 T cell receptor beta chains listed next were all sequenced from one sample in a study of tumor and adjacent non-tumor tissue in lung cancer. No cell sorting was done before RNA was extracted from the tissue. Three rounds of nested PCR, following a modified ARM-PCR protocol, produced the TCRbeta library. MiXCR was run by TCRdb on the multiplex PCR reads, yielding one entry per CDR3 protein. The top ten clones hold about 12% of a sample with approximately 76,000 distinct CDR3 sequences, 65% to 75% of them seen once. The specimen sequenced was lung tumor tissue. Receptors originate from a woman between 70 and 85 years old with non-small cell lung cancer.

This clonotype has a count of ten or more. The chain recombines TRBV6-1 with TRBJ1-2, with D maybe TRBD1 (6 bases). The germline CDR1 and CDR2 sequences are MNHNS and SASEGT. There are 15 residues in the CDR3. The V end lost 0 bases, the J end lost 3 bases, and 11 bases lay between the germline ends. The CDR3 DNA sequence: TGTGCCAGCAGTGAAGCACAGGGTCGGGACTATGGCTACACCTTC. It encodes CASSEAQGRDYGYTF.

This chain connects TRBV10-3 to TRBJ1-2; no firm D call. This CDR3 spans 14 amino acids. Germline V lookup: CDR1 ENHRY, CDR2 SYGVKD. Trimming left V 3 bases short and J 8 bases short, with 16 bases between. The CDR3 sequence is CAISESGILGGYTF. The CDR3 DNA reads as TGTGCCATCAGTGAATCTGGGATTCTAGGCGGCTACACCTTC.

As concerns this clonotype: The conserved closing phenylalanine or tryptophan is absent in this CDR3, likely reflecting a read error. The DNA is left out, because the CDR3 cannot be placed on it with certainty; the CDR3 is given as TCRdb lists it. The CDR3 is CASSSRLSDYNELFL. The rearrangement uses TRBV11-1 and TRBJ2-1; no DNA check was done on the table's D call, TRBD2. The CDR3 has 15 amino acids, counting both end residues. Germline V gives CDR1 SGHAT, CDR2 FQDESV (reference sequence).

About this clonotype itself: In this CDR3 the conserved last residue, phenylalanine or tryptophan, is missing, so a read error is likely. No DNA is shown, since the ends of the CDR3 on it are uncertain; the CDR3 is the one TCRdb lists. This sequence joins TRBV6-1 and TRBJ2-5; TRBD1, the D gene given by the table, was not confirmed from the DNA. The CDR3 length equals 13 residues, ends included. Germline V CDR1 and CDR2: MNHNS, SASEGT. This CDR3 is CASSTGQGNEQLL.

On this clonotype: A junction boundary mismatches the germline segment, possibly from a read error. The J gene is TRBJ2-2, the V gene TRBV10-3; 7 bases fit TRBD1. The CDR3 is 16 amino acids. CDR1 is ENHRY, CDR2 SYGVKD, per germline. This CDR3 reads CAISSTGVVDTGELFF. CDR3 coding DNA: TGTGCCATCAGCAGTACAGGGGTGGTGGACACTGGGGAGCTGTTTTTT.

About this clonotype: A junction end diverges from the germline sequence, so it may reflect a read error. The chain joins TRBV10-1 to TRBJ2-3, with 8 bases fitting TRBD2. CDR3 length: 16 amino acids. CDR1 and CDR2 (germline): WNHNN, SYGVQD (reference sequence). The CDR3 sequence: CANSVSGAGGLDTQYF. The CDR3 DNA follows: TGCGCCAACAGTGTGTCCGGGGCGGGAGGACTCGATACGCAGTATTTT.

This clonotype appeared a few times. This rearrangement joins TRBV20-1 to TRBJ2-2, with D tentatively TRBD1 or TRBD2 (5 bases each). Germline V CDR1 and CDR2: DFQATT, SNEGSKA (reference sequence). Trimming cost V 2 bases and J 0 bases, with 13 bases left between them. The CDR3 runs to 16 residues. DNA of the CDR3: TGCAGTGCTAGAACCGGGACGCAGGCGAACACCGGGGAGCTGTTTTTT. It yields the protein CSARTGTQANTGELFF.

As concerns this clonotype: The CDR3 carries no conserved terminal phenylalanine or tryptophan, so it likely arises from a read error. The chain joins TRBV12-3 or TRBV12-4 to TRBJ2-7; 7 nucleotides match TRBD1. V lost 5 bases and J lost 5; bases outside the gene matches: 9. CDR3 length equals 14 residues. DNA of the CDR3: TGTGCCAGCAGTCCCCGGGACAGCTACCACGAGCAGTACCTC. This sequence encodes CASSPRDSYHEQYL.

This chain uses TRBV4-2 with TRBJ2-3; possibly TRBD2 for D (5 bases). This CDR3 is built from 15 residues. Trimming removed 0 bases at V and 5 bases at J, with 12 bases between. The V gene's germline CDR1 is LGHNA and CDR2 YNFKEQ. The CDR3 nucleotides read TGTGCCAGCAGCCAAGATGAGAGGGCTGTAGATACGCAGTATTTT. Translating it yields CASSQDERAVDTQYF.

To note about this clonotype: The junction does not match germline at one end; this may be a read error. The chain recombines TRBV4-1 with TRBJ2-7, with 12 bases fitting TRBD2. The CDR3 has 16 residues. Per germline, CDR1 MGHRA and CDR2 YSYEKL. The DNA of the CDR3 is TGCGCCAGCAGTTTCGAGACTAGCGGGAGCTTATACGAGCAGTATTTC. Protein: CASSFETSGSLYEQYF.

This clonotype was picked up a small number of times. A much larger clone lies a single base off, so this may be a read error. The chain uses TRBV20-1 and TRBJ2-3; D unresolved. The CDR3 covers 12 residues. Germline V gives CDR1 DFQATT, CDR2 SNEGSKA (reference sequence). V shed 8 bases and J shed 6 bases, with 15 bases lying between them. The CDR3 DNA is TGCAGTACCCCAGTCACGTCCGATACGCAGTATTTT. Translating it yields CSTPVTSDTQYF.

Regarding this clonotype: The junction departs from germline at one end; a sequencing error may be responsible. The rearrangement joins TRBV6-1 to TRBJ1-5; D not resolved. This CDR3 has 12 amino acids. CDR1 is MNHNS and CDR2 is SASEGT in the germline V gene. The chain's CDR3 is CASSAVQRPQHF. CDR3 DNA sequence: TGTGCCAGCAGTGCGGTTCAGAGGCCCCAGCACTTT.

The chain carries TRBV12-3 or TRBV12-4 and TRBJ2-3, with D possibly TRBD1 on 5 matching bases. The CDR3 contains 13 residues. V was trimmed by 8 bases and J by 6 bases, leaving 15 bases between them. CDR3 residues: CASGSGRADTQYF. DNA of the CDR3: TGTGCCAGCGGTTCGGGCAGGGCGGATACGCAGTATTTT.

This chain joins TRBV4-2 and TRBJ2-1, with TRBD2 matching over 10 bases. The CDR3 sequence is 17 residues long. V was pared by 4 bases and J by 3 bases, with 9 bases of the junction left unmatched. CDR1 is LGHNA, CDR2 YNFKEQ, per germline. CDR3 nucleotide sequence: TGTGCCAGCAGCCCCACCAGACTAGCGGGTAGCTACAATGAGCAGTTCTTC. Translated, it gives CASSPTRLAGSYNEQFF.

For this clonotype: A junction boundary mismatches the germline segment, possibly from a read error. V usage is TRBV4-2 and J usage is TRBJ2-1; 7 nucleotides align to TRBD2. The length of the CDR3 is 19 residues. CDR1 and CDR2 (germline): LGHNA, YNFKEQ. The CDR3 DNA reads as TGTGCCAGCAGCGCTCGATCTTCAAGCGGGGAGAGCTCCTACCATGAGCAGTTCTTC. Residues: CASSARSSSGESSYHEQFF.

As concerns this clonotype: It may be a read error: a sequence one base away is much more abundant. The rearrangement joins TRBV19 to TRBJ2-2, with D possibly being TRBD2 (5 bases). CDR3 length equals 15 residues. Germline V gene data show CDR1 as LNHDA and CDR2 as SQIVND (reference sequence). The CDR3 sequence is CASIWRGSGTWELFF. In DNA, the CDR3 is TGTGCCAGTATATGGAGAGGGTCCGGCACCTGGGAGCTGTTTTTT.

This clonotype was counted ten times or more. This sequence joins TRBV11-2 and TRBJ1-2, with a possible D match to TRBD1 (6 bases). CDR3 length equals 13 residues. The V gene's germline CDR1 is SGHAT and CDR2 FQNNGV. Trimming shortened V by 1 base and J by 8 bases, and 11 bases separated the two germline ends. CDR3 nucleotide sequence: TGTGCCAGCAGCTTAGCGGGGGCGGGAGGCTACACCTTC. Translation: CASSLAGAGGYTF.

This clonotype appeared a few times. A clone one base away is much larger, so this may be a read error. The CDR3 loop reads CASSVSGSDTQYF. The CDR3 coding sequence is TGCGCCAGCAGTGTGTCTGGGTCAGATACGCAGTATTTT. The V and J genes are TRBV10-1 and TRBJ2-3; no firm D call. Per germline, CDR1 WNHNN and CDR2 SYGVQD (reference sequence). The CDR3 sequence is 13 residues long. The V end was cut by 4 bases, the J end by 4 bases, with 9 bases between.

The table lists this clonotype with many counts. CDR3 residues: CASIPDRAKNIQYF. In DNA form, the CDR3 reads TGTGCCAGTATCCCGGACCGAGCCAAAAACATTCAGTACTTC. The rearrangement joins TRBV19 to TRBJ2-4; D ambiguous. The CDR3 has 14 amino acids. Trimming cost V 7 bases and J 0 bases, with 10 bases left between them. Germline V gene lookup returns CDR1 LNHDA and CDR2 SQIVND (reference sequence).

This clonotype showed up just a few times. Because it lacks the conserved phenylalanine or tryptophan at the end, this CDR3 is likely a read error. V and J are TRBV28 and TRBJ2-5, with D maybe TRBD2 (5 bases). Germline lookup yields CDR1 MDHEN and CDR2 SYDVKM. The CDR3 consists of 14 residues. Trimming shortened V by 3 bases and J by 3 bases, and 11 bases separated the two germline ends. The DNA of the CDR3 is TGTGCCAGCAGTTTTGGCAGCGGTAAAGAGACCCAGTACCTC. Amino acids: CASSFGSGKETQYL.

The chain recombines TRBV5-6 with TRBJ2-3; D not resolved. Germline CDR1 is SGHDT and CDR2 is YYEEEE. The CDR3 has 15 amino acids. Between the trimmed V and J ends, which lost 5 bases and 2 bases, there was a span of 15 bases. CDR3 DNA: TGTGCCAGCAGTTTGCCCCAACAGCACACAGATACGCAGTATTTT. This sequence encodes CASSLPQQHTDTQYF.

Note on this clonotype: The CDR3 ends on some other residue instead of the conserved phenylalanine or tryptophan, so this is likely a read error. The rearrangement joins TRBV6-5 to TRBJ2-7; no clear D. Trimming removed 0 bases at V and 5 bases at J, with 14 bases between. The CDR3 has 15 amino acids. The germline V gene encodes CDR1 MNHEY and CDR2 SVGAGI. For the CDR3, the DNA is TGTGCCAGCAGTTACTCGGTCCACCAGTTCCACGAGCAGTACTAC. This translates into CASSYSVHQFHEQYY.

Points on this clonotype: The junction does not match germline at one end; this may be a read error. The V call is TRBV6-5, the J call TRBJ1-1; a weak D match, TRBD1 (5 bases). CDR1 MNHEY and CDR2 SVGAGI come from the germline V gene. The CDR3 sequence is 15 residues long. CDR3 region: CVSSSRAPRGTEAFF. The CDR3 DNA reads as TGTGTCAGCAGCTCCCGGGCCCCGCGGGGGACCGAAGCTTTCTTT.